This is a list of T cell receptor beta chains from one sample in a study of T cell responses to AZD1222 COVID-19 vaccine. Libraries were prepared by immunoSEQ multiplex PCR; TCRdb keeps only in-frame clonotypes and omits some of them. Here the sample spans 150,000 to 200,000 clones, 85% to 95% being singletons. The sequenced sample was peripheral blood, obtained 28 days after the second AZD1222 dose. The receptor set was obtained from an adult who received the AZD1222 COVID-19 vaccine. The CDR3 runs from the conserved cysteine through the conserved F or W. Fields, in order: clone size, J gene, V gene, D gene, CDR3 protein, CDR3 DNA. D genes are given only for firm matches. Only some rows state a clone size, as once, few, many or a class for expanded clones.

>once|TRBJ1-1|TRBV7-2|-
CASSAGWGAFF
TGTGCCAGCAGCGCAGGGTGGGGGGCTTTCTTT
>-|TRBJ1-1|TRBV5-1|TRBD1
CASSWTGVDTEAFF
TGCGCCAGCAGCTGGACAGGGGTAGACACTGAAGCTTTCTTT
>-|TRBJ2-7|TRBV20-1|-
CSASPLSEQYF
TGCAGTGCTAGCCCCCTTTCTGAGCAGTACTTC
>-|TRBJ2-7|TRBV6-4|-
CASSESDGPYEQYF
TGTGCCAGCAGTGAATCGGACGGACCCTACGAGCAGTACTTC
>-|TRBJ2-3|TRBV7-8|-
CASSQWGSPARTDTQYF
TGTGCCAGCAGCCAGTGGGGGAGCCCAGCAAGAACGGATACGCAGTATTTT
>-|TRBJ2-1|TRBV3-1/TRBV3-2|TRBD1
CASSQGTGDLGGQFF
TGTGCCAGCAGCCAAGGGACAGGGGACCTCGGAGGACAGTTCTTC
>-|TRBJ1-5|TRBV27|-
CASSYGANQPQHF
TGTGCCAGCAGTTATGGGGCCAATCAGCCCCAGCATTTT
>-|TRBJ2-7|TRBV15|-
CATSRDRAPYEQYF
TGTGCCACCAGCAGAGATCGTGCGCCCTACGAGCAGTACTTC
>-|TRBJ1-5|TRBV29-1|-
CSARDNSNQPQHF
TGCAGCGCCCGGGACAATAGCAATCAGCCCCAGCATTTT
>-|TRBJ1-2|TRBV7-2|TRBD1
CASSLGQGAYGYTF
TGTGCCAGCAGCCTCGGACAGGGGGCCTATGGCTACACCTTC
>-|TRBJ2-2|TRBV6-6|TRBD1
CASSSWTGGLTGELFF
TGTGCCAGCAGTTCCTGGACAGGGGGACTCACCGGGGAGCTGTTTTTT
>-|TRBJ2-7|TRBV6-5|-
CASSYDQGRKEQYF
TGTGCCAGCAGTTACGACCAGGGGAGGAAAGAGCAGTACTTC
>-|TRBJ2-3|TRBV7-2|TRBD1
CASSLKTGGLTDTQYF
TGTGCCAGCAGCTTAAAGACAGGGGGCCTCACAGATACGCAGTATTTT
>-|TRBJ1-2|TRBV5-1|TRBD1
CASSWGQDYGYTF
TGCGCCAGCAGCTGGGGACAGGATTATGGCTACACCTTC
>-|TRBJ2-1|TRBV7-9|-
CASSLLNEQFF
TGTGCCAGCAGTCTTCTAAATGAGCAGTTCTTC
>-|TRBJ2-2|TRBV30|-
CAWSRSYDTGELFF
TGTGCCTGGAGTAGGTCCTATGACACCGGGGAGCTGTTTTTT
>-|TRBJ1-1|TRBV7-9|TRBD1
CASSLNRGRTEAFF
TGTGCCAGCAGCTTAAACAGGGGGCGGACTGAAGCTTTCTTT
>-|TRBJ1-1|TRBV28|-
CASNEWGDTEAFF
TGTGCCAGCAATGAATGGGGGGACACTGAAGCTTTCTTT
>-|TRBJ1-1|TRBV2|-
CASHAPPSKAFF
TGTGCCAGCCACGCCCCCCCCTCTAAAGCTTTCTTT
>-|TRBJ2-1|TRBV2|TRBD2
CASSQLAGDRNEQFF
TGTGCCAGCAGTCAACTAGCGGGAGATCGCAATGAGCAGTTCTTC
>-|TRBJ2-7|TRBV19|-
CASGGSQTYEQYF
TGTGCCAGTGGGGGCAGTCAAACCTACGAGCAGTACTTC
>-|TRBJ2-7|TRBV28|-
CASTLGGVYEQYF
TGTGCCAGCACTTTAGGGGGGGTTTACGAGCAGTACTTC
>-|TRBJ2-3|TRBV5-1|-
CASSLDSQVTQYF
TGCGCCAGCAGCTTAGACTCACAGGTTACGCAGTATTTT
>-|TRBJ1-3|TRBV5-8|-
CASSLLSGNTIYF
TGTGCCAGCAGCTTGTTGTCTGGAAACACCATATATTTT
>-|TRBJ1-1|TRBV6-5|TRBD1
CASSSPTGGNTEAFF
TGTGCCAGCAGTTCGCCGACAGGGGGGAACACTGAAGCTTTCTTT